This T cell receptor beta chain was found in a study of beta chain features in type 1 diabetes. General study findings and limits: When VDJ junctions were examined, type 1 diabetes patients showed fewer insertions and more deletions. Among patients with Type 1 diabetes, TCRB CDR3s were moderately but significantly shorter in every one of the four CD4+ subsets. There was no resolution here of whether HLA type influences TCRB rearrangement. Patients' naive, central memory and Treg TCRB repertoires seemed closer to one another than those of healthy donors.

A few counts support this clone. Antigen: not known. cDNA synthesis used the whole RNA isolate, giving expressed TCRB sequences. TCRdb's copy holds only in-frame clones and misses some; the assay was immunoSEQ multiplex PCR. The sample has some 370,000 clones; over 8.5% are singletons. Germline loops: CDR1 SNHLY, CDR2 FYNNEI. The V end lost 7 bases, the J end lost 4 bases, and 8 bases lay between the germline ends. The CDR3 runs 12 residues. Cells sorted by CD45RO/CCR7/CD25/CD127/CD95/CD27 comprised CD4+ naive, central memory, regulatory and stem cell-like memory cells. Specimen: central memory CD4+ T cells from blood. This receptor was taken from a man in his thirties or forties with type 1 diabetes. V is TRBV2 and J is TRBJ2-1, with D unclear. Here the CDR3 DNA reads TGTGCCAGCAACTGGGGATACAATGAGCAGTTCTTC. Its protein product is CASNWGYNEQFF.